The 14 T cell receptor beta chains below all came from one sample that was sequenced in a study of brain T cells in children with intractable seizures. Time point here: blood from clinic visit 5 months post-surgery; TSC patient then seizure free. Repertoires were generated with immunoSEQ multiplex PCR, while TCRdb's copy carries only in-frame clones and drops some. The sample carries hundreds of thousands of clones, over 90% recorded once. Sequenced material: peripheral blood, taken approximately 5 months after surgery. Receptor source: a boy younger than two with tuberous sclerosis and intractable seizures.

The V call is TRBV7-2, the J call TRBJ2-2; perhaps TRBD1 as D (6 bases). The CDR3 loop spans 15 amino acids. V gave up 5 bases and J gave up 7 bases, with 17 bases separating them. The germline CDR1 and CDR2 sequences are SGHTA and FQGNSA. CDR3 sequence reads: CASSPAQGKGGELFF. CDR3 nucleotide sequence: TGTGCCAGCAGCCCCGCTCAGGGGAAGGGCGGGGAGCTGTTTTTT.

The chain recombines TRBV24-1 with TRBJ2-3; tentatively, D is TRBD2 (6 bases). Germline CDR1 reads KGHDR; CDR2 reads SFDVKD. There are 16 residues in the CDR3. Trimming pared 3 bases from V and 4 bases from J, leaving 16 bases between. DNA for the CDR3: TGTGCCACCAGTGATCACGGGAGTTGGGGCGCAGATACGCAGTATTTT. Amino acid sequence: CATSDHGSWGADTQYF.

V and J are TRBV7-9 and TRBJ2-4, with D perhaps matching TRBD1 (6 bases). This CDR3 is 16 amino acids long. From germline, CDR1 is SEHNR and CDR2 FQNEAQ (reference sequence). Trimming removed 5 bases at V and 2 bases at J, with 16 bases between. In nucleotides, the CDR3 is TGTGCCAGCAGCATATGGGCAGGGGAGTCCAAAAACATTCAGTACTTC. Its translation is CASSIWAGESKNIQYF. Drawing the rest from reference TRBV7-9 and TRBJ2-4, the complete variable domain is DTGVSQNPRHKITKRGQNVTFRCDPISEHNRLYWYRQTLGQGPEFLTYFQNEAQLEKSRLLSDRFSAERPKGSFSTLEIQRTEQGDSAMYLCASSIWAGESKNIQYFGAGTRLSVL.

The chain uses TRBV12-3 or TRBV12-4 and TRBJ1-5, with D unclear. The ends were cut back, 9 bases at V and 3 bases at J, with 12 bases in the middle. CDR3 length equals 13 residues. The DNA for the CDR3 is TGTGCCAGTTCCGCCGGGTACAATCAGCCCCAGCATTTT. It encodes CASSAGYNQPQHF.

Note on this clone: Other nucleotide sequences in the sample specify the same CDR3. V is TRBV20-1 and J is TRBJ2-7; unclear D gene. CDR1 is DFQATT and CDR2 is SNEGSKA in the germline V gene (reference sequence). The germline V and J ends were trimmed by 6 bases and 1 base, with 7 bases remaining between them. The CDR3 is 11 amino acids. The DNA of the CDR3 is TGCAGTGCCAGAAGTTCCTACGAGCAGTACTTC. Protein product: CSARSSYEQYF.

The chain couples TRBV6-5 to TRBJ2-5, with 8 bases fitting TRBD1. CDR1 and CDR2 from the germline V gene are MNHEY and SVGAGI. Germline trimming cut 6 bases from V and 5 bases from J; bases unmatched to any gene: 8. The CDR3 has 14 amino acids. This CDR3 reads CASREQGARETQYF. Here the CDR3 DNA reads TGTGCCAGCAGGGAGCAGGGGGCTCGCGAGACCCAGTACTTC.

V and J are TRBV6-5 and TRBJ1-2; D is unclear. Trimming shortened V by 7 bases and J by 2 bases, and 11 bases separated the two germline ends. Germline V CDR1 and CDR2: MNHEY, SVGAGI. The CDR3 has 13 residues. The CDR3: CASTPSLNYGYTF. CDR3 DNA sequence: TGTGCCAGCACCCCGAGCCTCAACTATGGCTACACCTTC.

The chain joins TRBV11-2 to TRBJ2-5; D is possibly TRBD1 or TRBD2 (5 bases each). Per germline, CDR1 SGHAT and CDR2 FQNNGV. The V gene lost 2 bases and the J gene lost 2 bases, with 15 bases spanning the gap. CDR3 length: 16 amino acids. CDR3 DNA: TGTGCCAGCAGCTTAATGCCGGGACGCTCTCAAGAGACCCAGTACTTC. This codes for CASSLMPGRSQETQYF.

V gene TRBV6-5 combines with J gene TRBJ2-1, with 7 bases fitting TRBD1. Germline CDR1 reads MNHEY; CDR2 reads SVGAGI. V shed 10 bases, J shed 5 bases, and the junction held 5 bases outside the gene matches. The CDR3 contains 12 residues. Written as DNA, the CDR3 is TGTGCCACCGAAGACAGGGACAATGAGCAGTTCTTC. Translated: CATEDRDNEQFF.

The chain joins TRBV10-3 to TRBJ2-5; 7 nucleotides line up with TRBD2. V gave up 11 bases and J gave up 4 bases; unmatched junction bases: 10. The germline CDR1 and CDR2 sequences are ENHRY and SYGVKD. The CDR3 sequence is 13 residues long. Here the CDR3 reads CAADGGRGETQYF. The CDR3 DNA is TGTGCCGCGGACGGGGGGAGAGGAGAGACCCAGTACTTC.

The V and J genes are TRBV6-9 and TRBJ2-1, with D hard to call. The germline gives CDR1 MNHGY, CDR2 SVAAGI. The CDR3 sequence is 10 residues long. The CDR3 spells CGPRGNEQFF. In nucleotides, the CDR3 is TGTGGCCCCCGAGGCAATGAGCAGTTCTTC.

J is TRBJ2-7 and V is TRBV21-1; the table's D call, TRBD2, was not checked against the DNA. TRBV21-1 is noted as a pseudogene. The CDR3 has 16 amino acids. CDR3 protein: CASSKVPSSSIYEQYF. CDR3 coding DNA: TGTGCCAGCAGCAAGGTCCCCTCTAGTTCAATCTACGAGCAGTACTTC.

The CDR3 region has the DNA TGTGCCAGCAATACAGGGATTAGTTCCGGGGAGCTGTTTTTT. Amino acids: CASNTGISSGELFF. The chain joins TRBV7-9 to TRBJ2-2, with D possibly being TRBD1 (6 bases). V lost 7 bases to trimming and J lost 6 bases, with 15 bases between them. The CDR3 is made up of 14 amino acids. In germline, CDR1 is SEHNR, CDR2 FQNEAQ (reference sequence).

The V call is TRBV5-4, the J call TRBJ2-1, with 9 bases matching TRBD2. Germline CDR1 is SGHNT and CDR2 is YYREEE (reference sequence). The junction had 5 bases not matched to a gene; V was cut back by 3 bases and J by 10 bases. This CDR3 has 13 residues. CDR3 sequence (DNA): TGTGCCAGCAGCTGGGGACTAGCAGGCGAGCAGTTCTTC. Translating it yields CASSWGLAGEQFF.